This T cell receptor (beta chain) was sequenced during a study of blood T cell repertoires in COVID-19. Study summary: Collection of acute and convalescent COVID-19 samples took place in the United States, Italy and Spain. PBMCs, B-cell-depleted T cells, or T cells were the source of the cDNA or gDNA that made up the material.

Original processing notes: Counts of nucleated cells, estimated from reference gene primer amplification, were obtained. Measured with immunoSEQ multiplex PCR; TCRdb has only the in-frame clones, and not every one. Clonal size and the V and J genes are those of that table, whereas D and trimming came from the DNA. The sample holds around 130,000 clones, approximately 77% seen once. This CDR3 comprises 14 residues. Between the trimmed V and J ends, which lost 2 bases and 5 bases, there was a span of 10 bases. CDR1 and CDR2 (germline): MNHEY, SVGAGI. This TCR came from a human donor in a cohort sampled during active COVID-19. The material sequenced was peripheral blood. The chain recombines TRBV6-5 with TRBJ2-1; D might be TRBD1 (6 bases). Here the CDR3 reads CASSYIPGDNEQFF. The CDR3 DNA reads TGTGCCAGCAGTTACATCCCAGGGGACAATGAGCAGTTCTTC.